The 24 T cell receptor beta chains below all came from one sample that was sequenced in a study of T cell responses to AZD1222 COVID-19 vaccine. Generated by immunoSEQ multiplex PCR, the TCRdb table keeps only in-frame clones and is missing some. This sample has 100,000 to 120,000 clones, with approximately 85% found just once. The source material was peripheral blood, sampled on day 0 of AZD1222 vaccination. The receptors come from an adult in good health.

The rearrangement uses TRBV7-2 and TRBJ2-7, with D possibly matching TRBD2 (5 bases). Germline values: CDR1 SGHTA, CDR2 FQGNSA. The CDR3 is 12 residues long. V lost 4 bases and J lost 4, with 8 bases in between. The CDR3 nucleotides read TGTGCCAGCAGCTCTAGAGGGTACGAGCAGTACTTC. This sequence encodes CASSSRGYEQYF.

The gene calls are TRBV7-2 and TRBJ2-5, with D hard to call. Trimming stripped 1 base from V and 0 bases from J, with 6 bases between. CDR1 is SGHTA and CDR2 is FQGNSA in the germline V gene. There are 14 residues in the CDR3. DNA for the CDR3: TGTGCCAGCAGCTTAGGGCGCCACCAAGAGACCCAGTACTTC. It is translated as CASSLGRHQETQYF.

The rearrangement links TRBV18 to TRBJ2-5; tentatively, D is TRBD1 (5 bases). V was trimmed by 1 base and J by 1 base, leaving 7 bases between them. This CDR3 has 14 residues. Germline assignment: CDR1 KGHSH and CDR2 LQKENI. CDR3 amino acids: CASSPRQGQETQYF. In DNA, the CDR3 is TGTGCCAGCTCACCACGGCAGGGCCAAGAGACCCAGTACTTC.

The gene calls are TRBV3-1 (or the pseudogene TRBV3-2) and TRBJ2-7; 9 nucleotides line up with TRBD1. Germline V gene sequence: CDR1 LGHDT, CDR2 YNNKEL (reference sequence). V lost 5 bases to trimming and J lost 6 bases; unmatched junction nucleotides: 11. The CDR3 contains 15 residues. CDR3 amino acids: CASSSDTNRGREQYF. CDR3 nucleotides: TGTGCCAGCAGCTCCGATACCAACAGGGGGCGCGAGCAGTACTTC.

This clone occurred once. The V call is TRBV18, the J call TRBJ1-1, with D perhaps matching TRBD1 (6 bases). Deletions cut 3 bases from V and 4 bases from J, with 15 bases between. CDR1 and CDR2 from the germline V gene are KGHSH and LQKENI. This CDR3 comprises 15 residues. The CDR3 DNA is TGTGCCAGCTCACCCCCAAGGGGGTCGGCCACTGAAGCTTTCTTT. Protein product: CASSPPRGSATEAFF.

The DNA of the CDR3 is TGTGCCAGCAGCACAGGGGGCGCCAGTTCAGGCGAGACCCAGTACTTC. Translated, it gives CASSTGGASSGETQYF. The chain combines TRBV7-2 with TRBJ2-5; 9 positions agree with TRBD1. The CDR3 contains 16 residues. Germline loops: CDR1 SGHTA, CDR2 FQGNSA. The trim removed 5 bases at V and 5 bases at J, leaving 12 bases unmatched.

The CDR3 loop reads CASNFAGANVLTF. The CDR3 DNA reads TGTGCCAGCAATTTCGCTGGGGCCAACGTCCTGACTTTC. V gene TRBV6-5 combines with J gene TRBJ2-6; D gene ambiguous. Trimming removed 7 bases at V and 2 bases at J, with 6 bases between. The CDR3 spans 13 residues. Germline CDR1 is MNHEY and CDR2 is SVGAGI.

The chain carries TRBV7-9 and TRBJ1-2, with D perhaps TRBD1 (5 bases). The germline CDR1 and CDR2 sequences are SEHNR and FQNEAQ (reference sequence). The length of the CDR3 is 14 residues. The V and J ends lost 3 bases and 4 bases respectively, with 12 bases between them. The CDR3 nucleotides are TGTGCCAGCAGCTTTCAGGGAGAGTCCTATGGCTACACCTTC. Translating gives CASSFQGESYGYTF. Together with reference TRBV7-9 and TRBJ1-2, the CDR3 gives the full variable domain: DTGVSQNPRHKITKRGQNVTFRCDPISEHNRLYWYRQTLGQGPEFLTYFQNEAQLEKSRLLSDRFSAERPKGSFSTLEIQRTEQGDSAMYLCASSFQGESYGYTFGSGTRLTVV.

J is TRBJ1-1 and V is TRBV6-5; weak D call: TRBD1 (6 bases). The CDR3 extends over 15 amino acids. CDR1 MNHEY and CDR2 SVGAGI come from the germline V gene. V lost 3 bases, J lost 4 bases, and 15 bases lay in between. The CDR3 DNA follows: TGTGCCAGCAGTTATTTCGGGACACGTACCACTGAAGCTTTCTTT. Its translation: CASSYFGTRTTEAFF.

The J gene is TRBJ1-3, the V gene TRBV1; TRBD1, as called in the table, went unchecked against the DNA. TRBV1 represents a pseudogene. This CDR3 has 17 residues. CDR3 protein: CTSSHSWDRLSGNTIYF. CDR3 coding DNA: TGCACCAGCAGCCATTCCTGGGACAGGCTCTCTGGAAACACCATATATTTT.

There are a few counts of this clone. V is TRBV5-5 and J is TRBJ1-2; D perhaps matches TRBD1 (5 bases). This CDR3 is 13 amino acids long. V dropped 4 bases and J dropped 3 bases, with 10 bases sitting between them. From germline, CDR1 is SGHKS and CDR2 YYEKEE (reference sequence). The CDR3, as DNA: TGTGCCAGCAGCGGCGGACAAGACTATGGCTACACCTTC. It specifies CASSGGQDYGYTF.

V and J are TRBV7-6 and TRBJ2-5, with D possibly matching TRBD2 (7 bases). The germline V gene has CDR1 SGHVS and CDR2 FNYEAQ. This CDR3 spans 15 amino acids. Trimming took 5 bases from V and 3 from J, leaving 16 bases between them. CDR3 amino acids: CASSNWGGLKETQYF. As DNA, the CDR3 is TGTGCCAGCAGCAATTGGGGGGGGCTAAAAGAGACCCAGTACTTC.

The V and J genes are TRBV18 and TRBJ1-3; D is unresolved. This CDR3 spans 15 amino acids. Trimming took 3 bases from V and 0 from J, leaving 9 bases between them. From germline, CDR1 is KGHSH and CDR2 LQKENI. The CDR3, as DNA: TGTGCCAGCTCACCCTCGGCAGGCTCTGGAAACACCATATATTTT. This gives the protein CASSPSAGSGNTIYF.

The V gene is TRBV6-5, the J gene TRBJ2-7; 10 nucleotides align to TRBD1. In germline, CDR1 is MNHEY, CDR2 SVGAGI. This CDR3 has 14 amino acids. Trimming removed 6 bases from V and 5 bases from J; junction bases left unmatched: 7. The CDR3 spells CASRPTGGPNEQYF. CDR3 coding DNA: TGTGCCAGCAGACCGACAGGGGGCCCCAACGAGCAGTACTTC.

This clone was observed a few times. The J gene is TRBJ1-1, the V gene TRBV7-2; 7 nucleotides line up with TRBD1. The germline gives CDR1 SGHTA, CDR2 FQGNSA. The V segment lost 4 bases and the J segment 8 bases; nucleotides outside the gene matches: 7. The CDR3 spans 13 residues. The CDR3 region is CASSYGRDREAFF. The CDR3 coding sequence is TGTGCCAGCAGCTACGGCCGGGACAGAGAAGCTTTCTTT.

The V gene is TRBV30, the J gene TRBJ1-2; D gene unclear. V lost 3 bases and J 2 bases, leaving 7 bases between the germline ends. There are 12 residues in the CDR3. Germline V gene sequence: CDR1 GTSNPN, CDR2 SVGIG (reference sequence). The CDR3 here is CAWRVVNYGYTF. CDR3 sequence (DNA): TGTGCCTGGAGAGTGGTAAACTATGGCTACACCTTC. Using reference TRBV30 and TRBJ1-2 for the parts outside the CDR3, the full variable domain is SQTIHQWPATLVQPVGSPLSLECTVEGTSNPNLYWYRQAAGRGLQLLFYSVGIGQISSEVPQNLSASRPQDRQFILSSKKLLLSDSGFYLCAWRVVNYGYTFGSGTRLTVV.

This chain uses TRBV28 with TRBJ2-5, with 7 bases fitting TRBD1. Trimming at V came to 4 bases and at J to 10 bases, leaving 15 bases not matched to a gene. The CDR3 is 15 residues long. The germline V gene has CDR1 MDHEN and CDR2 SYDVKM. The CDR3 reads CASSSLRQGRLGQYF. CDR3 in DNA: TGTGCCAGCAGTTCTCTTCGACAGGGCCGTCTAGGCCAGTACTTC.

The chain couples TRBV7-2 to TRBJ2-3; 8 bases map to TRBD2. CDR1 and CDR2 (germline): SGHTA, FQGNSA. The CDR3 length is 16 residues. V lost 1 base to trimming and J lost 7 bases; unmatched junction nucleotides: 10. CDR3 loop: CASSLGSGSNLNTQYF. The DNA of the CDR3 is TGTGCCAGCAGCTTAGGGAGCGGGAGTAATTTAAATACGCAGTATTTT. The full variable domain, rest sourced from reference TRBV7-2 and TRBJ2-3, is GAGVSQSPSNKVTEKGKDVELRCDPISGHTALYWYRQSLGQGLEFLIYFQGNSAPDKSGLPSDRFSAERTGGSVSTLTIQRTQQEDSAVYLCASSLGSGSNLNTQYFGPGTRLTVL.

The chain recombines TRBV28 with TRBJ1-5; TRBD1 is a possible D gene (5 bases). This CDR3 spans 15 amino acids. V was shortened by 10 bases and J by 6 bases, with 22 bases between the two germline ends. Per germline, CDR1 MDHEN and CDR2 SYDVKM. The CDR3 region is CATLPRGEIGQPQHF. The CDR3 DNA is TGTGCCACCCTCCCCCGGGGGGAGATCGGTCAGCCCCAGCATTTT.

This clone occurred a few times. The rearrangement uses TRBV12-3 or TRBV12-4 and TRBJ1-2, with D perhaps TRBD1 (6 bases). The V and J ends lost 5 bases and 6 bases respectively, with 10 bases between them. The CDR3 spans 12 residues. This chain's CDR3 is CASSPTGDGYTF. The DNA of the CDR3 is TGTGCCAGCAGTCCGACAGGCGATGGCTACACCTTC.

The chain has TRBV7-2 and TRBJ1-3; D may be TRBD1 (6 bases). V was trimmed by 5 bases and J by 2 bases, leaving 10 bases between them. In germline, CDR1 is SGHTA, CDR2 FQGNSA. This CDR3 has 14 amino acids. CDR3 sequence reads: CASSLTGTGNTIYF. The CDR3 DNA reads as TGTGCCAGCAGCCTAACAGGGACTGGAAACACCATATATTTT.

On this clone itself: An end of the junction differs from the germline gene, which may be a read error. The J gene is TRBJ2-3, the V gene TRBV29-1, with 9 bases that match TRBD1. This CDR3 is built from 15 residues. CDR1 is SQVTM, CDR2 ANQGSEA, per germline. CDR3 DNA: TGCAGCGTCGAAGAAGGGACAGGGCACACAGATACGCAGTATTTT. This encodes CSVEEGTGHTDTQYF.

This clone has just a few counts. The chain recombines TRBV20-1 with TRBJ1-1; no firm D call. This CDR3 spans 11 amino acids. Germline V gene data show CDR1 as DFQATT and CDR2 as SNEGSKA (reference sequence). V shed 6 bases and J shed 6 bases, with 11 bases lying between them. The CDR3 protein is CSAPNVAEAFF. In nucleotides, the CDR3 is TGCAGTGCCCCAAACGTGGCTGAAGCTTTCTTT.

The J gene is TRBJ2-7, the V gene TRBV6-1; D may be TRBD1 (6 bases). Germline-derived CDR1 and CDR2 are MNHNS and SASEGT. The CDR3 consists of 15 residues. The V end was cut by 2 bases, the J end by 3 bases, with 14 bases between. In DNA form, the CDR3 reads TGTGCCAGCAGTGAACTTAGGACAGCATACTACGAGCAGTACTTC. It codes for CASSELRTAYYEQYF.